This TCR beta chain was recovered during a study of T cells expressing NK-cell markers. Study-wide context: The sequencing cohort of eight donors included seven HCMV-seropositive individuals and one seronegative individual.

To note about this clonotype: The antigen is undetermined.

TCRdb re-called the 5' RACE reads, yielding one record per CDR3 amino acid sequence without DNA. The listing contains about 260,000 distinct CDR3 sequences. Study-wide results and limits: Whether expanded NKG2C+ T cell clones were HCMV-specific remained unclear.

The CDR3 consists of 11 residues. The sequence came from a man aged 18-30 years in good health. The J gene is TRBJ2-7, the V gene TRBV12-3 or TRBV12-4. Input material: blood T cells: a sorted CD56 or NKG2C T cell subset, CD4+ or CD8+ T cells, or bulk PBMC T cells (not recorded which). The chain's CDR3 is CASSSKGRQYF.